The source of this T cell receptor (beta chain) is a study of vaccination and CD4 T cells after COVID-19. Across the study: There were a few convalescent patients sampled at day 14 and again at days 161 to 241 post-vaccination. Study observations and caveats: Among those convalescent, a median approximately 87% of reactive clones emerged solely post-vaccination.

Sample time point: late sampling 161 to 241 days after vaccination in a few convalescent patients. Treatment given: roughly ten-day PBMC culture with coronavirus spike peptide pools or control peptides (ViraFEST assay). Positive PCR dates spanned March to December 2020, predating US Alpha, Beta and Delta variants. CDR3 length equals 14 residues. V lost 4 bases and J 7 bases, leaving 10 bases between the germline ends. The V gene's germline CDR1 is KGHDR and CDR2 SFDVKD. Oncomine TCR Beta short-read sequencing was applied to DNA from cultured CD4+ T cells. Genomic DNA from cultured CD4+ T cells was extracted. TCRdb called the PCR reads again in MiXCR, with one record for every CDR3 protein. The sample lists some 21,000 distinct CDR3 sequences, 43% seen once, with 4.9% in the top ten. This clonotype has a handful of counts. Its antigen is not identified.

The receptor was isolated from a human donor who had recovered from COVID-19. The chain joins TRBV24-1 to TRBJ1-6; tentative D call: TRBD1 (6 bases). The sequencing used CD4+ T cells from blood, cultured in vitro, collected about 7 months after SARS-CoV-2 vaccination. The CDR3 spells CATSEAGENSPLHF. As DNA, the CDR3 is TGTGCCACCAGTGAGGCAGGGGAAAATTCACCCCTCCACTTT.